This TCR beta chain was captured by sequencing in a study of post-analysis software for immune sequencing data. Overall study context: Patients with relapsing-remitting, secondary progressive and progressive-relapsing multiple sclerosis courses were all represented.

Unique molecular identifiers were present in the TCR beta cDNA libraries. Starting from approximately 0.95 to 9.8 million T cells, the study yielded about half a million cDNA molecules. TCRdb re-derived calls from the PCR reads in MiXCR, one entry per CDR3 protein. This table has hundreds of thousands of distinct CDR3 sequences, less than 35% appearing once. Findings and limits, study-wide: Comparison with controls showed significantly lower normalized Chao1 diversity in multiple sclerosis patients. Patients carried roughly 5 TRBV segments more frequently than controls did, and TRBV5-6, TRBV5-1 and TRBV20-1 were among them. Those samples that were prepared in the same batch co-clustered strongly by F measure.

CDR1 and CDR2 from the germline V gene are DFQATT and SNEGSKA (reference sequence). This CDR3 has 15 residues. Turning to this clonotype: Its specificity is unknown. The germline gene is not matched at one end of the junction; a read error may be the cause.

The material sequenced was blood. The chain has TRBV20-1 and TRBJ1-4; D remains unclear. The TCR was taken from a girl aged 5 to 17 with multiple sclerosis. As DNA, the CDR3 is TGCAGTGCTAGAGATCTACGGTTGTTCGGTGAAAGACTGTTTTTT. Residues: CSARDLRLFGERLFF.